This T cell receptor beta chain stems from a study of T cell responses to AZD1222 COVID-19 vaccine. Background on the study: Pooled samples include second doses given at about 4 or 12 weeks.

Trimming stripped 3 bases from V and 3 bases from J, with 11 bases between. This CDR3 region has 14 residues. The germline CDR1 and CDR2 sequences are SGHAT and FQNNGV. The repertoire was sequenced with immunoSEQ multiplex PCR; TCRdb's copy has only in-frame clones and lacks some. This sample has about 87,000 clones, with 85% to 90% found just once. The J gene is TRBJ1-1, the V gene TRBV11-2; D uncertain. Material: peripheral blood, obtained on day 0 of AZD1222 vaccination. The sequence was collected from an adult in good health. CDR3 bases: TGTGCCAGCAGCTTTTTCAGGCGGGACACTGAAGCTTTCTTT. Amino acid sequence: CASSFFRRDTEAFF.